The sequence of this T cell receptor (beta chain) was determined in a study of T cell responses to AZD1222 COVID-19 vaccine. Broader study findings: Donors were largely white British and mainly female; clonal diversity was possibly underestimated.

From germline, CDR1 is LNHDA and CDR2 SQIVND (reference sequence). The CDR3 length is 13 residues. V was cut by 4 bases and J by 7 bases, with 13 bases left in between. Notes on this clone: Its antigen is still unknown.

Repertoires were generated with immunoSEQ multiplex PCR, while TCRdb's copy carries only in-frame clones and drops some. The sample includes about 91,000 clones, roughly 90% seen only once; the top ten take about 19%. The chain carries TRBV19 and TRBJ2-5, with D perhaps TRBD1 or TRBD2 (5 bases each). The sequence derives from an adult in good health. The sample in question was peripheral blood, obtained on day 0 of AZD1222 vaccination. CDR3 nucleotides: TGTGCCAGTAGTACCGGGACCCGCGGGACCCAGTACTTC. Translation: CASSTGTRGTQYF.